The 14 T cell receptor beta chains below were found in one sample sequenced in a study of cytomegalovirus exposure and HLA in healthy donors (dated by TCRdb to the late 2010s). To prepare the library, the immunoSEQ multiplex PCR assay was applied. TCRdb re-hosts the immuneACCESS table, in-frame sequences only. Its copies lack some clones; in the studies checked, an unresolved V gene accounts for under half of them, and the cause for the rest is not known. The sample has around 140,000 clones on record, approximately 86% of them singletons. 4.5% of the sample lies in the top ten. Sample: PBMCs. The origin of the receptors is a man between 18 and 29 years old in good health and CMV-seropositive.

V and J are TRBV6-4 and TRBJ2-1, with 12 bases identical to TRBD2. The CDR3 loop spans 16 amino acids. J gave up 7 bases and V 0 bases, and 4 bases lay outside the gene matches. The germline CDR1 and CDR2 sequences are MRHNA and SNTAGT. This chain's CDR3 is CASSDSILAGGNEQFF. CDR3 in DNA: TGTGCCAGCAGTGACTCGATACTAGCGGGAGGAAATGAGCAGTTCTTC.

The chain recombines TRBV6-5 with TRBJ2-1, with D unresolved. V lost 8 bases and J 4 bases, leaving 6 bases between the germline ends. Germline CDR1 and CDR2: MNHEY and SVGAGI. The CDR3 length is 11 residues. The CDR3: CASESYNEQFF. For the CDR3, the DNA is TGTGCCAGCGAGTCTTACAATGAGCAGTTCTTC.

The CDR3 reads CASSSDRGRGKNYEQYF. CDR3 DNA: TGTGCCAGCAGTTCGGACAGGGGGCGCGGGAAGAACTACGAGCAGTACTTC. The J gene is TRBJ2-7, the V gene TRBV27; 11 bases are a match to TRBD1. Per the germline V gene, CDR1 is MNHEY and CDR2 is SMNVEV (reference sequence). J lost 3 bases, V lost 4 bases, and 11 bases had no gene match. The CDR3 is made up of 17 amino acids.

The rearrangement joins TRBV12-5 to TRBJ2-3; D possibly corresponds to TRBD1 (6 bases). The CDR3 has 13 amino acids. V lost 0 bases and J lost 13, with 14 bases in between. Germline CDR1 LGHNT, CDR2 FRNRAP. CDR3 nucleotide sequence: TGTGCTAGTGGTTTGGTACGGACTCCAGGGGAGTATTTT. Amino acid sequence: CASGLVRTPGEYF.

The chain uses TRBV9 and TRBJ2-6; 10 nucleotides line up with TRBD1. Trimming cost V 3 bases and J 1 base; bases outside gene matches: 10. Germline loops: CDR1 SGDLS, CDR2 YYNGEE. The length of the CDR3 is 19 residues. The CDR3 sequence: CASSGPGQGKPSGANVLTF. The CDR3 bases are TGTGCCAGCAGCGGTCCGGGACAGGGGAAACCGTCTGGGGCCAACGTCCTGACTTTC.

J is TRBJ2-7 and V is TRBV28; D call uncertain. The length of the CDR3 is 14 residues. V was cut by 3 bases and J by 3 bases, with 12 bases left in between. Germline values: CDR1 MDHEN, CDR2 SYDVKM. CDR3 nucleotide sequence: TGTGCCAGCAGTTTTGGTGGTCAGATCTACGAGCAGTACTTC. Amino acid sequence: CASSFGGQIYEQYF.

This clone was counted a single time. The V gene is TRBV2, the J gene TRBJ1-5; D call uncertain. The V end lost 10 bases, the J end lost 2 bases, and 15 bases lay between the germline ends. The CDR3 runs to 14 residues. Germline assignment: CDR1 SNHLY and CDR2 FYNNEI. CDR3 amino acids: CATRRGMGNQPQHF. The CDR3 bases are TGTGCCACTCGGAGAGGAATGGGCAATCAGCCCCAGCATTTT.

This clone was seen once. CDR3 residues: CASKGQGDTGELFF. The CDR3 coding sequence is TGTGCCAGCAAAGGACAGGGAGATACCGGGGAGCTGTTTTTT. V gene TRBV2 combines with J gene TRBJ2-2; 8 bases match TRBD1. Trimming removed 7 bases from V and 5 bases from J; junction bases left unmatched: 6. This CDR3 spans 14 amino acids. The V gene's germline CDR1 is SNHLY and CDR2 FYNNEI.

This chain links TRBV5-1 with TRBJ1-1, with D tentatively TRBD1 (6 bases). This CDR3 region has 13 residues. V gave up 4 bases and J gave up 2 bases, with 9 bases separating them. Germline V lookup: CDR1 SGHRS, CDR2 YFSETQ. CDR3 protein: CASSQDRNTEAFF. The CDR3 DNA reads as TGCGCCAGCAGCCAGGACAGAAACACTGAAGCTTTCTTT.

V and J are TRBV9 and TRBJ2-3; 9 bases fit TRBD2. Germline V gene lookup returns CDR1 SGDLS and CDR2 YYNGEE. V dropped 7 bases and J dropped 4; count of bases not matched to a gene: 7. This CDR3 is 14 amino acids long. The DNA for the CDR3 is TGTGCCAGCGGGGCGGGGGGGCAGGCAGATACGCAGTATTTT. This gives the protein CASGAGGQADTQYF.

This clone has just one count. The chain carries TRBV5-1 and TRBJ2-3, with D possibly TRBD2 on 5 matching bases. Germline assignment: CDR1 SGHRS and CDR2 YFSETQ. V was clipped by 4 bases and J by 3 bases, with 9 bases between them. The CDR3 totals 13 residues. The CDR3 loop is CASSAGMTDTQYF. The CDR3 bases are TGCGCCAGCAGCGCCGGGATGACAGATACGCAGTATTTT.

V usage is TRBV18 and J usage is TRBJ2-7, with a tentative D call TRBD2 (5 bases). V was shortened by 1 base and J by 7 bases, with 11 bases between the two germline ends. The CDR3 contains 13 residues. In germline, CDR1 is KGHSH, CDR2 LQKENI. The DNA for the CDR3 is TGTGCCAGCTCACCACAGGAGGCAGGTGAGCAGTACTTC. Its protein product is CASSPQEAGEQYF.

The chain combines TRBV7-6 with TRBJ2-1; 9 bases agree with TRBD2. The CDR3 covers 13 residues. Germline CDR1 reads SGHVS; CDR2 reads FNYEAQ. Germline trimming cut 1 base from V and 10 bases from J; bases unmatched to any gene: 2. CDR3 loop: CASSLGAGGEQFF. CDR3 nucleotides: TGTGCCAGCAGCTTAGGAGCGGGGGGAGAGCAGTTCTTC.

The V gene is TRBV10-3, the J gene TRBJ2-7; TRBD2 is a possible D gene (6 bases). CDR1 is ENHRY, CDR2 SYGVKD, per germline. This CDR3 has 12 amino acids. Trimming removed 10 bases from V and 5 bases from J, with 15 bases in between. The CDR3 nucleotides are TGTGCCACAATTGGCGGGGAGGACGAGCAGTACTTC. It encodes CATIGGEDEQYF.